A single sample gave rise to the 21 T cell receptor beta chains below, sequenced in a study of early T cells in non-severe SARS-CoV-2 infection. TCRdb passed the 5' RACE reads through MiXCR, listing each CDR3 protein once. The table lists around 80,000 distinct CDR3 sequences, roughly an eighth of them singletons. Input material: whole blood. Source of these receptors: an adult who was a healthcare worker with PCR-confirmed SARS-CoV-2 infection or an uninfected control (not recorded which).

Ten or more counts support this clonotype. The chain links TRBV7-2 to TRBJ2-1; tentatively, D is TRBD2 (5 bases). Germline V CDR1 and CDR2: SGHTA, FQGNSA. The CDR3 length is 14 residues. The V end was cut by 2 bases, the J end by 6 bases, with 11 bases between. CDR3 loop: CASSLRGPGNEQFF. The CDR3, as DNA: TGTGCCAGCAGCTTAAGAGGGCCCGGCAATGAGCAGTTCTTC.

The gene calls are TRBV13 and TRBJ1-1; 9 nucleotides align to TRBD1. J lost 5 bases, V lost 4 bases, and 2 bases had no gene match. CDR1 is PRHDT, CDR2 FYEKMQ, per germline (reference sequence). This CDR3 contains 13 residues. The CDR3 DNA follows: TGTGCCAGCAGCTCAGACAGGGGGACTGAAGCTTTCTTT. The encoded protein is CASSSDRGTEAFF.

This clonotype was detected ten times or more. The V gene is TRBV7-3, the J gene TRBJ1-1; no reliable D call. Between the trimmed V and J ends, which lost 5 bases and 4 bases, there was a span of 11 bases. Germline CDR1 is SGHTA and CDR2 is FQGTGA. This CDR3 comprises 13 residues. CDR3 protein: CASSQWGFTEAFF. DNA for the CDR3: TGTGCCAGCAGCCAATGGGGATTCACTGAAGCTTTCTTT.

This clonotype was found many times. CDR3 sequence: CASSLVGGGVPTDTQYF. The CDR3 DNA sequence: TGTGCCAGCAGTTTAGTGGGAGGGGGAGTCCCCACAGATACGCAGTATTTT. This chain links TRBV12-3 or TRBV12-4 with TRBJ2-3; TRBD2 is a possible D gene (7 bases). With 1 base removed from V and 2 bases from J, the gap between germline ends came to 16 bases. This CDR3 contains 17 residues.

This clonotype turned up a few times. This chain links TRBV20-1 with TRBJ1-1; a possible D gene is TRBD1 (5 bases). This CDR3 contains 13 residues. Germline V gives CDR1 DFQATT, CDR2 SNEGSKA (reference sequence). Trimming cost V 7 bases and J 1 base, with 13 bases left between them. The CDR3 bases are TGCAGTGTCAGCTCAGGGCAGAACACTGAAGCTTTCTTT. Protein product: CSVSSGQNTEAFF.

V gene TRBV28 combines with J gene TRBJ2-1; perhaps D is TRBD1 or TRBD2 (5 bases each). V shed 6 bases and J shed 3 bases, with 15 bases lying between them. The CDR3 length is 15 residues. Germline CDR1 MDHEN, CDR2 SYDVKM. In DNA form, the CDR3 reads TGTGCCAGCAGCCCTCCTTGGGACCTCTACAATGAGCAGTTCTTC. Translated, it gives CASSPPWDLYNEQFF.

In this sample, this clonotype turned up many times. The V gene is TRBV20-1, the J gene TRBJ2-1; D may be TRBD1 (6 bases). V dropped 0 bases and J dropped 0 bases, with 12 bases sitting between them. The CDR3 is made up of 16 amino acids. Germline loops: CDR1 DFQATT, CDR2 SNEGSKA (reference sequence). The CDR3 protein is CSARDQGPRSYNEQFF. The CDR3 nucleotides read TGCAGTGCTAGAGATCAGGGGCCTCGCTCCTACAATGAGCAGTTCTTC.

The CDR3 here is CASSFQGRETQYF. CDR3 sequence (DNA): TGTGCCAGCAGTTTTCAAGGGAGAGAGACCCAGTACTTC. The chain carries TRBV28 and TRBJ2-5; D is possibly TRBD2 (5 bases). The CDR3 is 13 residues long. V lost 3 bases to trimming and J lost 4 bases, with 9 bases between them. Germline V gives CDR1 MDHEN, CDR2 SYDVKM.

The chain has TRBV18 and TRBJ2-3; 10 nucleotides align to TRBD1. Germline values: CDR1 KGHSH, CDR2 LQKENI. CDR3 length: 14 amino acids. The junction had 1 base not matched to a gene; V was cut back by 3 bases and J by 4 bases. For the CDR3, the DNA is TGTGCCAGCTCACCGACAGGGGGCGCAGATACGCAGTATTTT. Protein sequence: CASSPTGGADTQYF. Looking up the rest from reference TRBV18 and TRBJ2-3 gives the full variable domain: NAGVMQNPRHLVRRRGQEARLRCSPMKGHSHVYWYRQLPEEGLKFMVYLQKENIIDESGMPKERFSAEFPKEGPSILRIQQVVRGDSAAYFCASSPTGGADTQYFGPGTRLTVL.

This clonotype was counted at least ten times. This chain uses TRBV20-1 with TRBJ1-5, with D possibly TRBD1 on 5 matching bases. Germline V gene lookup returns CDR1 DFQATT and CDR2 SNEGSKA (reference sequence). The length of the CDR3 is 15 residues. Deletions cut 3 bases from V and 0 bases from J, with 12 bases between. For the CDR3, the DNA is TGCAGTGCTAGGGTATCAGGGCATAGCAATCAGCCCCAGCATTTT. Protein: CSARVSGHSNQPQHF.

Only one count was recorded for this clonotype. The V gene is TRBV2, the J gene TRBJ2-4; D not resolved. The V end was cut by 2 bases, the J end by 8 bases, with 7 bases between. The CDR3 loop spans 12 amino acids. Germline V CDR1 and CDR2: SNHLY, FYNNEI. CDR3 sequence reads: CASSETIDIQYF. The CDR3, as DNA: TGTGCCAGCAGTGAAACTATTGACATTCAGTACTTC.

This clonotype was detected many times. The V gene is TRBV27, the J gene TRBJ2-5, with 7 bases identical to TRBD1. The junction had 6 bases not matched to a gene; V was cut back by 6 bases and J by 2 bases. The germline CDR1 and CDR2 sequences are MNHEY and SMNVEV (reference sequence). The CDR3 extends over 14 amino acids. The CDR3 here is CASSPRGPQETQYF. The CDR3 coding sequence is TGTGCCAGCAGCCCTAGGGGGCCTCAAGAGACCCAGTACTTC.

The V call is TRBV24-1, the J call TRBJ2-7; a weak D match, TRBD2 (5 bases). Between the trimmed V and J ends, which lost 4 bases and 2 bases, there was a span of 8 bases. The CDR3 spans 13 residues. Germline lookup yields CDR1 KGHDR and CDR2 SFDVKD. The CDR3 here is CATSDPGTYEQYF. CDR3 DNA: TGTGCCACCAGTGACCCGGGAACCTACGAGCAGTACTTC.

This clonotype was counted a few times. J is TRBJ1-1 and V is TRBV25-1; perhaps TRBD1 as D (5 bases). Germline V lookup: CDR1 MGHDK, CDR2 SYGVNS. V was shortened by 6 bases and J by 0 bases, with 20 bases between the two germline ends. The CDR3 runs 17 residues. CDR3 in amino acids: CASRATAGTGMNTEAFF. The CDR3 DNA sequence: TGTGCCAGCAGGGCGACAGCAGGTACGGGCATGAACACTGAAGCTTTCTTT.

This clonotype came up many times. V usage is TRBV5-6 and J usage is TRBJ1-1; possible D gene TRBD1, 5 bases. The CDR3 loop spans 14 amino acids. Trimming stripped 2 bases from V and 10 bases from J, with 18 bases between. Germline CDR1 SGHDT, CDR2 YYEEEE. The CDR3 here is CASSFGQPSGGAFF. The CDR3 nucleotides read TGTGCCAGCAGCTTCGGCCAGCCCAGCGGGGGAGCTTTCTTT.

This chain links TRBV5-1 with TRBJ1-2; 7 positions agree with TRBD1. The germline gives CDR1 SGHRS, CDR2 YFSETQ. After removal of 4 bases from V and 1 base from J, the junction contained 13 bases not matched to a gene. CDR3 size: 17 residues. CDR3 sequence reads: CASSRAWDRQLNYGYTF. CDR3 bases: TGCGCCAGCAGCCGCGCCTGGGACAGACAACTTAACTATGGCTACACCTTC.

This clonotype was counted only a few times. The chain couples TRBV19 to TRBJ2-2; D unclear. This CDR3 spans 13 amino acids. The germline V and J ends were trimmed by 2 bases and 5 bases, with 6 bases remaining between them. The germline V gene has CDR1 LNHDA and CDR2 SQIVND (reference sequence). The CDR3 loop is CASSISRTGELFF. The CDR3, as DNA: TGTGCCAGTAGTATATCCCGGACCGGGGAGCTGTTTTTT.

In this sample, this clonotype turned up many times. V and J are TRBV29-1 and TRBJ1-1, with TRBD1 identical over 8 bases. The CDR3 runs 15 residues. The V gene's germline CDR1 is SQVTM and CDR2 ANQGSEA. V trimming: 4 bases; J trimming: 2 bases; junction bases outside the gene matches: 9. The CDR3 nucleotides are TGCAGCGTTGGGGACAGGTGGAAACGCAACACTGAAGCTTTCTTT. It is translated as CSVGDRWKRNTEAFF.

The J gene is TRBJ2-1, the V gene TRBV6-6; a possible D gene is TRBD1 (5 bases). The CDR3 spans 17 residues. The ends were cut back, 1 base at V and 4 bases at J, with 17 bases in the middle. Germline assignment: CDR1 MNHNY and CDR2 SVGAGI (reference sequence). The CDR3 coding sequence is TGTGCCAGCAGTTACTGGGGCGCAACCCCTCGTTACAATGAGCAGTTCTTC. It translates to CASSYWGATPRYNEQFF.

This clonotype has just a few counts. CDR3 sequence: CASSSSGGMNEQYF. The DNA of the CDR3 is TGCGCCAGCAGCTCTTCAGGGGGCATGAACGAGCAGTACTTC. The chain combines TRBV5-1 with TRBJ2-7, with 8 nucleotides matching TRBD1. The CDR3 has 14 residues. The ends lost 3 bases at V and 5 bases at J; junction bases unmatched: 7. The V gene's germline CDR1 is SGHRS and CDR2 YFSETQ.

A few counts support this clonotype. This chain connects TRBV7-6 to TRBJ2-1, with 10 bases matching TRBD2. CDR1 and CDR2 from the germline V gene are SGHVS and FNYEAQ. The trim removed 5 bases at V and 7 bases at J, leaving 11 bases unmatched. CDR3 length: 16 residues. This chain's CDR3 is CASSQRLAGLLNEQFF. CDR3 in DNA: TGTGCCAGCAGCCAAAGACTAGCGGGCCTCTTGAATGAGCAGTTCTTC.